Listed here are 12 T cell receptor beta chains from one sample, sequenced in a study of CXCR3-negative and CXCR3-positive naive CD8 T cells. The authors prepared UMI-labeled TRB cDNA libraries by 5' RACE. TCRdb reprocessed the 5' RACE reads, with one entry per CDR3 protein and no DNA. This repertoire includes 7,500 to 9,000 distinct CDR3 sequences. The material sequenced was naive CXCR3- CD8+ T cells from blood. Subset: CD45RO-CCR7+CD27+CD95- naive CD8+ T cells lacking CXCR3 (TNR3-). The source is a human donor in good health. Some clones in this sample may be carry-over from other donors' samples.

This chain connects TRBV19 to TRBJ1-5; TCRdb outputs TRBD1, but without DNA this stays unchecked. Germline V gene sequence: CDR1 LNHDA, CDR2 SQIVND (reference sequence). This CDR3 comprises 18 residues. The CDR3 sequence: CASSMRPGQGAGNQPQHF.

The J gene is TRBJ2-5, the V gene TRBV28; TCRdb's D call of TRBD2 is untestable without DNA. The CDR3 spans 16 residues. CDR1 and CDR2 (germline): MDHEN, SYDVKM. The CDR3 region is CASRSGLAGVLETQYF.

By frequency, this clonotype registers medium-sized. The chain recombines TRBV6-5 with TRBJ1-1. Germline V gives CDR1 MNHEY, CDR2 SVGAGI. This CDR3 comprises 14 residues. This CDR3 reads CASGPDLLNTEAFF.

The chain has TRBV21-1 and TRBJ2-1; TCRdb's D call of TRBD1 is untestable without DNA. TRBV21-1 is reported as a pseudogene. The CDR3 is 19 residues long. The CDR3 spells CASSKTTGVGAGSYNEQFF.

According to its frequency, this clonotype is medium-sized. The CDR3 sequence is CSVDDGTRSGRTDTQYF. The chain employs TRBV29-1 and TRBJ2-3; TCRdb gives TRBD1 as the D gene, but with no DNA this cannot be confirmed. This CDR3 is built from 17 residues. Germline V lookup: CDR1 SQVTM, CDR2 ANQGSEA.

This chain joins TRBV28 and TRBJ2-7. CDR3 length: 11 amino acids. From germline, CDR1 is MDHEN and CDR2 SYDVKM. The CDR3 loop reads CASSEFFEQYF.

V is TRBV29-1 and J is TRBJ2-1; without DNA, the TCRdb call of TRBD2 cannot be checked. The V gene's germline CDR1 is SQVTM and CDR2 ANQGSEA. The length of the CDR3 is 18 residues. Here the CDR3 reads CSVEGSSGGGHSYNEQFF.

Here the CDR3 reads CSALGDRAYEQYF. The chain is built from TRBV29-1 and TRBJ2-7; TCRdb calls TRBD1, which cannot be checked without DNA. CDR3 size: 13 residues. Germline-derived CDR1 and CDR2 are SQVTM and ANQGSEA.

V gene TRBV28 combines with J gene TRBJ2-7. This CDR3 region has 15 residues. The germline gives CDR1 MDHEN, CDR2 SYDVKM. CDR3 residues: CASSFVTGSPYEQYF.

This clonotype is labeled medium-sized based on frequency. The chain couples TRBV20-1 to TRBJ2-1; TCRdb's D call of TRBD1 is untestable without DNA. In germline, CDR1 is DFQATT, CDR2 SNEGSKA (reference sequence). This CDR3 is built from 13 residues. The CDR3 here is CSARAPDSDEQFF.

V is TRBV6-2 or TRBV6-3 and J is TRBJ2-2. Germline CDR1 is MNHEY and CDR2 is SVGEGT. The CDR3 extends over 13 amino acids. CDR3 sequence reads: CASSYTNTGELFF.

This clonotype is medium-sized by frequency. The J gene is TRBJ1-1, the V gene TRBV29-1; TCRdb picks TRBD1, but there is no DNA to check that call. Germline CDR1 and CDR2: SQVTM and ANQGSEA. The CDR3 has 14 amino acids. CDR3 sequence reads: CSVAGDRENTEAFF.